The subject of this entry is one T cell receptor beta chain. Its antigen is as yet unknown. A read error may explain this, as a much larger clone is one base away. Thyroid surgery took place with no prior treatment in any patient. The data were taken from a study of metastatic and nonmetastatic thyroid tumors. TCRdb called clones again from the PCR reads with MiXCR. The repertoire includes about 6,900 clones, about 30% of them detected once, and approximately 15% sits in the top ten. Study findings and constraints: Reportedly, malignant thyroid tumors had significantly higher TCR beta diversity than benign nodules, in blood and tumor.

Germline-derived CDR1 and CDR2 are DFQATT and SNEGSKA (reference sequence). The CDR3 is made up of 13 amino acids. The chain is built from TRBV20-1 and TRBJ1-4; no reliable D call. This receptor was taken from a male donor with papillary thyroid cancer or a benign thyroid nodule (not recorded which). Some clones in this sample may be carry-over from other donors' samples. Sequenced sample: adjacent normal tissue. The CDR3 loop reads CSPKIPTNEKPFF. In DNA, the CDR3 is TGCAGCCCAAAGATACCCACTAATGAAAAACCGTTTTTT.